The clone carrying this T cell receptor beta chain was observed at least ten times. Its specificity is not known. Germline and junction disagree at one end, which may indicate a read error. Enrollment excluded any patients with other autoimmune diseases, uncontrolled infections, pregnancy or lactation. RNA transcripts were the source from which TCR beta CDR3 regions were amplified. First-round RT-PCR with HTBI primers preceded a second-round multiplex PCR. MiXCR, applied by TCRdb to the multiplex PCR reads, yields one record per CDR3 protein. The profile covers about 1.1 million distinct CDR3 sequences, with 35% to 40% appearing a single time and roughly 10% taken by the ten largest. This record belongs to a study of Graves' ophthalmopathy and Graves' hyperthyroidism. About the study: No ophthalmopathy within 18 months of follow-up signified stable hyperthyroidism.

Study-level results: A model built from 13 signatures distinguished ophthalmopathy from stable hyperthyroidism with roughly 85% sensitivity and approximately 80% specificity.

CDR1 is WSHSY and CDR2 is SAAADI in the germline V gene. This CDR3 spans 15 amino acids. This TCR came from an adult man with Graves' hyperthyroidism. The chain uses TRBV10-2 and TRBJ2-7; tentatively, D is TRBD2 (7 bases). Sequenced material: peripheral blood or thyroid tissue (not recorded which). In DNA form, the CDR3 reads TGTGCCAGCAGCCGTGGGGGGGCAGGGGCCTACGAGCAGTACTTC. Translated: CASSRGGAGAYEQYF.